These 5 T cell receptor beta chains came from one sample sequenced in a study of post-analysis software for immune sequencing data. Incorporated into the TCR beta cDNA libraries were unique molecular identifiers, which served to reduce PCR and sequencing biases. TCRdb used MiXCR to reprocess the PCR reads, holding one entry per CDR3 protein. The sample has hundreds of thousands of distinct CDR3 sequences; over 45% are singletons. These receptors are not linked to any known antigen. Study conclusions and caveats: The study found TRBV5-6, TRBV5-1 and TRBV20-1 among 5 or 6 TRBV segments more frequent in patients than controls.

The sample consisted of blood. These TCRs come from a girl aged 2 to 10 with multiple sclerosis.

The rearrangement joins TRBV10-3 to TRBJ1-2, with 8 bases that match TRBD1. Germline V gives CDR1 ENHRY, CDR2 SYGVKD. The CDR3 is 14 residues long. After removal of 3 bases from V and 4 bases from J, the junction contained 4 bases not matched to a gene. CDR3: CAISEGQGLYGYTF. CDR3 bases: TGTGCCATCAGTGAAGGACAGGGCCTCTATGGCTACACCTTC.

This chain uses TRBV6-6 with TRBJ2-3; D could derive from TRBD1 or TRBD2 (5 bases each). Per germline, CDR1 MNHNY and CDR2 SVGAGI (reference sequence). The V and J ends lost 2 bases and 6 bases respectively, with 18 bases between them. This CDR3 has 16 residues. CDR3 in DNA: TGTGCCAGCAGTTACCCGATGGGACGGGGCATCGATACGCAGTATTTT. As protein: CASSYPMGRGIDTQYF.

The V gene is TRBV20-1, the J gene TRBJ1-2; D is unresolved. This CDR3 comprises 14 residues. Looked up from germline, CDR1 is DFQATT and CDR2 is SNEGSKA (reference sequence). With 0 bases removed from V and 8 bases from J, the gap between germline ends came to 16 bases. The CDR3 DNA sequence: TGCAGTGCTAGAGACGTCGGAGTTCTATGGGGCTACACCTTC. Residues: CSARDVGVLWGYTF.

Concerning this clonotype itself: At one boundary the junction diverges from the germline segment, which might be a read error. The chain uses TRBV12-3 or TRBV12-4 and TRBJ1-2; D perhaps matches TRBD1 (6 bases). The CDR3 length is 15 residues. The CDR3, as DNA: TGTACCAGCACCAACCTGGGGGCGGATGTGAGTGGCTACACCTTC. Residues: CTSTNLGADVSGYTF.

The rearrangement uses TRBV5-6 and TRBJ2-4; D unclear. The V and J ends lost 3 bases and 2 bases respectively, with 18 bases between them. The germline V gene encodes CDR1 SGHDT and CDR2 YYEEEE. The CDR3 sequence is 17 residues long. CDR3 DNA: TGTGCCAGCAGCTATACTCGGGTAGTGGTCTCCAAAAACATTCAGTACTTC. Translation gives CASSYTRVVVSKNIQYF.